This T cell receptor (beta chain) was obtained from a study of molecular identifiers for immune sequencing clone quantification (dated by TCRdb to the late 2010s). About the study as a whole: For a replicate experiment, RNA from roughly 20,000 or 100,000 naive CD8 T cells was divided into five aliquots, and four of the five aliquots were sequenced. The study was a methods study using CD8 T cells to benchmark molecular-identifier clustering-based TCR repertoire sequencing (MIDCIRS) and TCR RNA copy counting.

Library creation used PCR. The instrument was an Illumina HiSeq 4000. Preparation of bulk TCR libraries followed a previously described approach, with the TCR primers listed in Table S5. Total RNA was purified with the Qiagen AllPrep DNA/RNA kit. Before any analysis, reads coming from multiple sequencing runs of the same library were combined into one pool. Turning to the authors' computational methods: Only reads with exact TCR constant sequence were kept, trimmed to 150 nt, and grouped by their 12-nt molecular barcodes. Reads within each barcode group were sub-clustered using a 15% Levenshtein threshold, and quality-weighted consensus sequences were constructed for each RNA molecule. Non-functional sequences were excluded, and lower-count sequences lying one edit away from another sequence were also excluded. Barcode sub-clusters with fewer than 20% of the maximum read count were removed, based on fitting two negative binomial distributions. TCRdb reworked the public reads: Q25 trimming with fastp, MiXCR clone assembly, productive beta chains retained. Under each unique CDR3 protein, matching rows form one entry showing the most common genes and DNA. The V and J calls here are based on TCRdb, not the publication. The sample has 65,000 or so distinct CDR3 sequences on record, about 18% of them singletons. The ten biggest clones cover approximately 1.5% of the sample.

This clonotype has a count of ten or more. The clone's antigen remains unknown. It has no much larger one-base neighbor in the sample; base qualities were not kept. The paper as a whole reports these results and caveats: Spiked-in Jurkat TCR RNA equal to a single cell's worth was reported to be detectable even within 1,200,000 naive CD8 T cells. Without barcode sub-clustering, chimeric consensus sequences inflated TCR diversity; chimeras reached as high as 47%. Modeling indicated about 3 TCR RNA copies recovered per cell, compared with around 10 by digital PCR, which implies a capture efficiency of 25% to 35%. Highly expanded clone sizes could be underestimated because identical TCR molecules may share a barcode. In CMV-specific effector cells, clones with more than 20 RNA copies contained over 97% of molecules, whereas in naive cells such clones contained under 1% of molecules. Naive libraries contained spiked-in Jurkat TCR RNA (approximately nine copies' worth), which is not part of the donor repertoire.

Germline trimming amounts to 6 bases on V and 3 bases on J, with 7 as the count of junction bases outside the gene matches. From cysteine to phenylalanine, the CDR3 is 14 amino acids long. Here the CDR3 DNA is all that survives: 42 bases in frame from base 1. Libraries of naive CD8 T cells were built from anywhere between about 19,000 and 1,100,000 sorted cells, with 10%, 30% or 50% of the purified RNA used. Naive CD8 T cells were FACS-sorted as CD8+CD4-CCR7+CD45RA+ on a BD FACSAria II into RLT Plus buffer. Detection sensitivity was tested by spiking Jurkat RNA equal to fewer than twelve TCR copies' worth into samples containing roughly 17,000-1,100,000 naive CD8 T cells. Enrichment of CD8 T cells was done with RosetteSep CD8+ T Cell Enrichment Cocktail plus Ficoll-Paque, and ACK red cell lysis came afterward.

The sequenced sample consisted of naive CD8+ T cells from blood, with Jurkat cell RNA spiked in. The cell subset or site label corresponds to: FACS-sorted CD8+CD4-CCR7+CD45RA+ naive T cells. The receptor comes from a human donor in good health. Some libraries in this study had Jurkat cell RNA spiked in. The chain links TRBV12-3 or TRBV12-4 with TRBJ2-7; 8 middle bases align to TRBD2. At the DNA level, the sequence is TGTGCCAGCAGCATAGGCGGGGGGATCTACGAGCAGTACTTC. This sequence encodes CASSIGGGIYEQYF.